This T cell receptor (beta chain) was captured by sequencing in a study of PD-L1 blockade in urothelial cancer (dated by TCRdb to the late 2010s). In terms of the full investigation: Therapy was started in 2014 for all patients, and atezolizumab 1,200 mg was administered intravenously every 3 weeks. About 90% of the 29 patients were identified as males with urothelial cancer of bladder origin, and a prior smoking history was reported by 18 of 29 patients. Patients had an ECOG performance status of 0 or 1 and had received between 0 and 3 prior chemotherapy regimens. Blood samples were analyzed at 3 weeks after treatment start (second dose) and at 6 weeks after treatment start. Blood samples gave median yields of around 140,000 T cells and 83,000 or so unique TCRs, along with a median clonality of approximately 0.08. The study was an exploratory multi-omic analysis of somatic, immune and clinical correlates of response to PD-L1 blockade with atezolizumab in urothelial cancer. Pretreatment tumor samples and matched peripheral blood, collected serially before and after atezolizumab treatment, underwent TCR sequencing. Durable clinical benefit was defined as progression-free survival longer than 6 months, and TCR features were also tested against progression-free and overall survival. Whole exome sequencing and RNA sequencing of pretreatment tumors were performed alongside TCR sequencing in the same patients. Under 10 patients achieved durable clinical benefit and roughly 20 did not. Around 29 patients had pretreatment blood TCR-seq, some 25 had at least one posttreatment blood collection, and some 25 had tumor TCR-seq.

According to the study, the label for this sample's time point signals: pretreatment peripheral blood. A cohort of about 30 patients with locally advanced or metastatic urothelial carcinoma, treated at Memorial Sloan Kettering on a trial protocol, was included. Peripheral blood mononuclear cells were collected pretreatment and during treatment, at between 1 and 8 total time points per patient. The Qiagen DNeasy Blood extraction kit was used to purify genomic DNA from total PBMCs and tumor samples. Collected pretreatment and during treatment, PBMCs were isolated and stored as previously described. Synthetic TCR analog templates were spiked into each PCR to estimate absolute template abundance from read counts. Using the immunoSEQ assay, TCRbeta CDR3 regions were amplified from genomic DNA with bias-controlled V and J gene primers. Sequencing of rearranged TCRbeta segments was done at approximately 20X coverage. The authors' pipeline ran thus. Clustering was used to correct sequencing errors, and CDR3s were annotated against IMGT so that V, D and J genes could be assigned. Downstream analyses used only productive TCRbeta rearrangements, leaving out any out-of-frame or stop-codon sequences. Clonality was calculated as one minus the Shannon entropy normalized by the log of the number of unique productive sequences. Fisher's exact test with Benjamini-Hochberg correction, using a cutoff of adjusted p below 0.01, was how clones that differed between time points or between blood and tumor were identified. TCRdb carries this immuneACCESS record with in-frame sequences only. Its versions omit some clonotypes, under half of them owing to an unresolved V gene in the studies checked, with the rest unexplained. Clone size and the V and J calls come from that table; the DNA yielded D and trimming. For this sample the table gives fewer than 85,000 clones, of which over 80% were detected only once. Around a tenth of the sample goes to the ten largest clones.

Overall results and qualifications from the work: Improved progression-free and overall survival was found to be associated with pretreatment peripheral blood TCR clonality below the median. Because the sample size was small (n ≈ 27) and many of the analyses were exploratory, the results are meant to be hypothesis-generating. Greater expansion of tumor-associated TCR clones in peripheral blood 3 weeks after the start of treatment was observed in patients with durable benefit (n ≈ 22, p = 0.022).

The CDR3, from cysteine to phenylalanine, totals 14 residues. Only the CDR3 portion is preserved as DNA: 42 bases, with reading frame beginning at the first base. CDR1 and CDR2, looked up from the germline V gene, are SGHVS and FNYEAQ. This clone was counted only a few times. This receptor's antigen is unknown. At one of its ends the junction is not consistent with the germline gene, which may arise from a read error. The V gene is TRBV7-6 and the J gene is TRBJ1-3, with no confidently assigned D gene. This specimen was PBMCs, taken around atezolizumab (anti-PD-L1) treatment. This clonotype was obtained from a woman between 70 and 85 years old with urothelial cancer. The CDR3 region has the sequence CASSLAHTGSTIYF. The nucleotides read TGTGCCAGCAGCTTAGCGCACACGGGAAGCACCATATATTTT.